The clone carrying this TCR beta chain was seen only once. The antigen is unknown. This sample was included in a study of cytomegalovirus exposure and HLA in healthy donors. Study-level findings and limits: Sequencing depth across donors, presence/absence analyses assumed, was roughly uniform. Researchers counted 164 TCR beta chains as cytomegalovirus-associated.

V shed 0 bases and J shed 3 bases, with 20 bases lying between them. Germline lookup yields CDR1 MGHRA and CDR2 YSYEKL. The CDR3 is made up of 18 amino acids. The PCR made use of 60 Vbeta and 13 Jbeta primers. In the original processing: Approximately 12 million of some 80 million unique TCR beta chains were shared, per a later count. Sequencing was performed with immunoSEQ multiplex PCR; in TCRdb, only in-frame clones are kept and a portion is missing. Clone size and V and J calls were adopted from that table, with D and trimming inferred from the DNA. The sample lists more than 90,000 clones, roughly 75% seen once, with under 0.8% in the top ten.

The TCR comes from a woman aged 55-70 years in good health and CMV-seronegative. The sample consisted of PBMCs. The chain has TRBV4-1 and TRBJ1-1; D remains ambiguous. This CDR3 is CASSQDDSIQSWYTEAFF. The CDR3 nucleotides are TGCGCCAGCAGCCAAGATGATAGTATACAGAGTTGGTACACTGAAGCTTTCTTT.